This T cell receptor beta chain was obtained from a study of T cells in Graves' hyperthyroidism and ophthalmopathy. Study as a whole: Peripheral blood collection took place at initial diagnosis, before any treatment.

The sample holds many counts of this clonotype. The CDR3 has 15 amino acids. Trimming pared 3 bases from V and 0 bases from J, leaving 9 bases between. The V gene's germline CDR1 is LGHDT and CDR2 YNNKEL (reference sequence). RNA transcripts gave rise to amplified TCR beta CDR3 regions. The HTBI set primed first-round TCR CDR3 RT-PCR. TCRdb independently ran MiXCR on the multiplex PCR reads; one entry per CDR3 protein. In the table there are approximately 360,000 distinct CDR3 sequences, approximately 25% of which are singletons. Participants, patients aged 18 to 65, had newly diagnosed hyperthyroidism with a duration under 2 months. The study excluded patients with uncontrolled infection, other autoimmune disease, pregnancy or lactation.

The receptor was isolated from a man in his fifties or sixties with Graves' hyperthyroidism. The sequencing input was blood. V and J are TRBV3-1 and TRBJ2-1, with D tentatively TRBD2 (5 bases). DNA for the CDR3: TGTGCCAGCAGCCAGAGCGGACCCTCCTACAATGAGCAGTTCTTC. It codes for CASSQSGPSYNEQFF.